The following is a TCR beta chain sequence with its context. Germline V gene sequence: CDR1 SEHNR, CDR2 FQNEAQ (reference sequence). Trimming removed 4 bases from V and 6 bases from J, with 11 bases in between. The CDR3 extends over 13 amino acids. This sample is drawn from a study of blood T cell repertoires in COVID-19. Study background: Acute and convalescent COVID-19 samples came from the United States, Italy and Spain.

How the authors handled the data: Estimation of nucleated cell counts was performed using reference gene primer amplification. The method was immunoSEQ multiplex PCR; TCRdb's version includes in-frame clones alone and lacks a portion of them. For V, J and clone size, that table is used; D and trimming come from the DNA. The repertoire holds about 240,000 clones, with around 88% as singletons. What was sequenced was peripheral blood. This clonotype originated in a man of 80 years or more with acute or convalescent COVID-19. V and J are TRBV7-9 and TRBJ2-3; possibly TRBD2 for D (5 bases). Here the CDR3 DNA reads TGTGCCAGCAGCTCCAATCCGGGGGATACGCAGTATTTT. It encodes CASSSNPGDTQYF.